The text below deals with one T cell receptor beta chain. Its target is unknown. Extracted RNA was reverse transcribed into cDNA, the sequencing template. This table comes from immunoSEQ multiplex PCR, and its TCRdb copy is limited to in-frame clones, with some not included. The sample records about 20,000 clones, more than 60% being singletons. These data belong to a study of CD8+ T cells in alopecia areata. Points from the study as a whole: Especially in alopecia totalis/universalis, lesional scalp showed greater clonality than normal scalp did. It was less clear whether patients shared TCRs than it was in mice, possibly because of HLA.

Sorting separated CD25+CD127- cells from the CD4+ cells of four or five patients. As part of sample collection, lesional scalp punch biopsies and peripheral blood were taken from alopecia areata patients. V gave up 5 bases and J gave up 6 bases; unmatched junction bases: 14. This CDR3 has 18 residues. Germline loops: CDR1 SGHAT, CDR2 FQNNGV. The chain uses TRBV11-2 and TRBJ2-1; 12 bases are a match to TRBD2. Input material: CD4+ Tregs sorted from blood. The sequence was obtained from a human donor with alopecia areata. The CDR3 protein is CASSGGLAGKALTNEQFF. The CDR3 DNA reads TGTGCCAGCAGCGGAGGACTAGCGGGAAAGGCCCTAACCAATGAGCAGTTCTTC.